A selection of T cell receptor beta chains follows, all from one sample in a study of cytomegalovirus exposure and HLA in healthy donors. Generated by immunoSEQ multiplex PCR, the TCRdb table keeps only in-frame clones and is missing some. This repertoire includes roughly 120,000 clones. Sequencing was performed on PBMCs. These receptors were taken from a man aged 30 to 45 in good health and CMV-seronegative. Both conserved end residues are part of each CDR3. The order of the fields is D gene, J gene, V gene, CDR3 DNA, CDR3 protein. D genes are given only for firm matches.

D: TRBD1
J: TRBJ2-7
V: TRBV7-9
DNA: TGTGCCAGCAGCCGAGGACAGGCCGACAACGAGCAGTACTTC
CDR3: CASSRGQADNEQYF

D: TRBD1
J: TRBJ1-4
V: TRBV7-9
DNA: TGTGCCAGCAGCCCCGGACAGGTGGCAACTAATGAAAAACTGTTTTTT
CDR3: CASSPGQVATNEKLFF

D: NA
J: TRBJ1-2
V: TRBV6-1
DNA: TGTGCCAGGACCTGGAGTGGCTACACCTTC
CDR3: CARTWSGYTF

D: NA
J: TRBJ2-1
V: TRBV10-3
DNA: TGTGCCATCAGTGAGGAAGGACTTGGGGATGAGCAGTTCTTC
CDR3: CAISEEGLGDEQFF

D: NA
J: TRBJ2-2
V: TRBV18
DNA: TGTGCCAGCTCACCGGGGGGAAACACCGGGGAGCTGTTTTTT
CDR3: CASSPGGNTGELFF

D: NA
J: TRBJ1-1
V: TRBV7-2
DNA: TGTGCCAGCAGCTCCCCGGGTAGATATGAAGCTTTCTTT
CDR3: CASSSPGRYEAFF

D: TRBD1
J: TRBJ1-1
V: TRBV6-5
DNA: TGTGCCAGCAGTCTCGACAGGGGCTACACTGAAGCTTTCTTT
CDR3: CASSLDRGYTEAFF

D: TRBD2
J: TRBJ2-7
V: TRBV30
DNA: TGTGCCCGGCAGCGGCCGGGGGGCGAGCAGTACTTC
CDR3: CARQRPGGEQYF

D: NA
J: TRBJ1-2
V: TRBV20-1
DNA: TGCAGTGCTTCCGTTGGCTACACCTTC
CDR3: CSASVGYTF

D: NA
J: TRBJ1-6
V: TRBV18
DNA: TGTGCCAGCTCCCCAGCATCGGGGTCCTATAATTCACCCCTCCACTTT
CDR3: CASSPASGSYNSPLHF

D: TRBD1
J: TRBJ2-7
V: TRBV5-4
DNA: TGTGCCAGCGGCCCCTGGACAGGGGACGTCGAGCAGTACTTC
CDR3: CASGPWTGDVEQYF

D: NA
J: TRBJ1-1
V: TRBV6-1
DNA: TGTGCCAGCAGTGAGGTTTGGCAGGCGAACACTGAAGCTTTCTTT
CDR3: CASSEVWQANTEAFF

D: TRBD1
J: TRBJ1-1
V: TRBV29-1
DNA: TGCAGCGGCGGACAGGGTGGGACTGAAGCTTTCTTT
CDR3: CSGGQGGTEAFF

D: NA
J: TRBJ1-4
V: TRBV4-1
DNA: TGCGCCAGCAGCCAAGAGGGCGACCCGGGGGAAAAACTGTTTTTT
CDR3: CASSQEGDPGEKLFF

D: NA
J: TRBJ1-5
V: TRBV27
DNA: TGTGCCAGCAGTTTATCGGCAAATAGCAATCAGCCCCAGCATTTT
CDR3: CASSLSANSNQPQHF

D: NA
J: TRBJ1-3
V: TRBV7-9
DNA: TGTGCCGGTCTGGAGTCCCCTGGAAACACCATATATTTT
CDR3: CAGLESPGNTIYF

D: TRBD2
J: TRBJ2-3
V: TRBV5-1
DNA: TGCGCCAGCAGCTTGGGTGGGACTACGACCACAGATACGCAGTATTTT
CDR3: CASSLGGTTTTDTQYF

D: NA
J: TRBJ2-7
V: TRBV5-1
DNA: TGCGCCAGCAGCTTGGGACAGTACTACGAGCAGTACTTC
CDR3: CASSLGQYYEQYF

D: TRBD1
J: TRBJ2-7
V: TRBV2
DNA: TGTGCCAGCAACGGACAGGGCAGTAAGTACGAGCAGTACTTC
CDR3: CASNGQGSKYEQYF

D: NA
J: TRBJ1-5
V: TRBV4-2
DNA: TGTGCCAGCAGCCAAGAAACGGGGTGGAGTCAGCCCCAGCATTTT
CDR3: CASSQETGWSQPQHF

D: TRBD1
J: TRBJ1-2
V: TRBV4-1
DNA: TGCGCCAGCAGCCAAAACGACAGGGCGTTCAACGGCTACACCTTC
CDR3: CASSQNDRAFNGYTF

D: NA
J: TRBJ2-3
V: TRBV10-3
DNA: TGTGCCATCAGTGACGGTCGGAGCACAGATACGCAGTATTTT
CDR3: CAISDGRSTDTQYF

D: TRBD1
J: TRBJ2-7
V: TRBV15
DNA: TGTGCCACCAGCAGCCGGACAGGGGGCCGTCCCGAGCAGTACTTC
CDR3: CATSSRTGGRPEQYF

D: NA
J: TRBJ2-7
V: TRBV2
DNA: TGTGCCACCAAGGGGCAGAATGCCTACGAGCAGTACTTC
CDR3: CATKGQNAYEQYF

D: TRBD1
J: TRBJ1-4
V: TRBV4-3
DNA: TGCGCCAGTAGCCAAGAAAGTGGGCAGGGGGCTGAAAAACTGTTTTTT
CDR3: CASSQESGQGAEKLFF

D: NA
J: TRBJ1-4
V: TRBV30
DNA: TGTGCCTGGAGTGCCCTCAGGGTAACTAATGAAAAACTGTTTTTT
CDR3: CAWSALRVTNEKLFF

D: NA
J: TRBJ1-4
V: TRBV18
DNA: TGTGCCAGCTCACCACCTCTCACAGATAATGAAAAACTGTTTTTT
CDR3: CASSPPLTDNEKLFF

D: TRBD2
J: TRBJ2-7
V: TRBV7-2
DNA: TGTGCCAGCAGCTTAGGACTAGCGGAGGCCTCCTACGAGCAGTACTTC
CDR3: CASSLGLAEASYEQYF

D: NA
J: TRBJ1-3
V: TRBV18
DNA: TGTGCCAGCTCGCTTACAGCACCAGACTCTGGAAACACCATATATTTT
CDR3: CASSLTAPDSGNTIYF

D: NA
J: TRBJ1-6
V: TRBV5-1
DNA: TGCGCCAGCAGCTTGATCACAGGAAATTCACCCCTCCACTTT
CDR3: CASSLITGNSPLHF

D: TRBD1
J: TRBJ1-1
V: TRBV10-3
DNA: TGTGCCATACGTCACAGGGGATACACTGAAGCTTTCTTT
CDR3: CAIRHRGYTEAFF

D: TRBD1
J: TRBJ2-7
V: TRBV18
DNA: TGTGCCAGCTCACCAGACAGGGTGATAGACGAGCAGTACTTC
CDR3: CASSPDRVIDEQYF

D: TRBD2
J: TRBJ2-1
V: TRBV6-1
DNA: TGTGCCAGCAGACTAGCGGGCGGGAATGAGCAGTTCTTC
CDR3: CASRLAGGNEQFF

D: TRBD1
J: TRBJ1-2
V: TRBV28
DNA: TGTGCCAGCACCAACTACCACAGGGGGTATGGCTACACCTTC
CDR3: CASTNYHRGYGYTF

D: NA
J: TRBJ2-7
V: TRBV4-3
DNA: TGCGCCAGCAGCCAAGCATGGGGGCTGGAGTACGAGCAGTACTTC
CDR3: CASSQAWGLEYEQYF

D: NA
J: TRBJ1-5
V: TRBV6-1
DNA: TGTGCCAGCAGTGAAATCACCGGGGGGTGGCCCCAGCATTTT
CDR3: CASSEITGGWPQHF

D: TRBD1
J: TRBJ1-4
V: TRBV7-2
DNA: TGTGCCGGCAGCTCATCGGGACAGGGGGCCGGAAAACTGTTTTTT
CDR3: CAGSSSGQGAGKLFF

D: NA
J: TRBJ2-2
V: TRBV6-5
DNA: TGTGCCAGCAGCCAGGGCCCTAGCACCGGGGAGCTGTTTTTT
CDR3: CASSQGPSTGELFF

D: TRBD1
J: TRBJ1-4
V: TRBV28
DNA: TGTGCCAGCAGTCTCGAGACAGGGAATTTTGAAAAACTGTTTTTT
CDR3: CASSLETGNFEKLFF

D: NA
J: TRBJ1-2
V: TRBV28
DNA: TGTGCCAGCTCCTACTCCTGGGGGGGCTATGGCTACACCTTC
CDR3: CASSYSWGGYGYTF

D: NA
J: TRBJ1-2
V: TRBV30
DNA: TGTGCCTGGTTTAAACCAGGGATTACTAACTATGGCTACACCTTC
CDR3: CAWFKPGITNYGYTF

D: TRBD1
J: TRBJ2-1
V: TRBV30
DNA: TGTGCCTGGAGCCGGGGACAGCGGAATGAGCAGTTCTTC
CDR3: CAWSRGQRNEQFF

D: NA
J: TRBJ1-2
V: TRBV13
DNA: TGTGCCAGCAGCTCCGGCCGGGGATTCTATGGCTACACCTTC
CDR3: CASSSGRGFYGYTF